The TCR beta chain described here comes from a study of technical replicates of blood from a handful of donors. Assay: immunoSEQ multiplex PCR; the TCRdb copy retains only in-frame clones and omits some. The table includes some 60,000 clones, approximately 89% detected once. The germline CDR1 and CDR2 sequences are SEHNR and FQNEAQ (reference sequence). There are 14 residues in the CDR3. Trimming removed 10 bases from V and 12 bases from J; junction bases left unmatched: 12. This chain links TRBV7-9 with TRBJ1-6; 10 bases are shared with TRBD1. This sequence was found in a human donor in good health. Some clones in this sample may be carry-over from other donors' samples. The sample taken for sequencing was PBMCs. CDR3 bases: TGTGCCATAGGTTCCGGGACAGGGGCCCGACCCCTCCACTTT. This codes for CAIGSGTGARPLHF.